These 18 T cell receptor beta chains came from one sample sequenced in a study of blood T cell repertoires in COVID-19 (dated by TCRdb to about 2020). The library was generated by the immunoSEQ multiplex PCR assay. This immuneACCESS table, as held by TCRdb, lists in-frame sequences with V and J called but not all clones. Of the missing ones, under half trace to an unresolved V gene in checked studies; the others have no known cause. The sample has roughly 240,000 clones on record, approximately 87% of them singletons. 4.6% of the sample is held by the ten biggest clonotypes. The sample was peripheral blood. All receptors derive from a man in his 60s who had recovered from COVID-19.

The V and J genes are TRBV7-9 and TRBJ2-3; the D gene is possibly TRBD2 (6 bases). The CDR3 sequence is 13 residues long. Germline V gives CDR1 SEHNR, CDR2 FQNEAQ (reference sequence). Trimming removed 7 bases from V and 5 bases from J, with 13 bases in between. The CDR3 is CASNTRLEDTQYF. The DNA for the CDR3 is TGTGCCAGCAACACTCGACTAGAAGATACGCAGTATTTT.

The chain combines TRBV6-1 with TRBJ2-1; maybe TRBD1 (6 bases). V dropped 1 base and J dropped 2 bases, with 9 bases sitting between them. CDR1 is MNHNS and CDR2 is SASEGT in the germline V gene. The CDR3 totals 15 residues. The CDR3 region has the DNA TGTGCCAGCAGTGAAGTAAGGGGGACCTACAATGAGCAGTTCTTC. This codes for CASSEVRGTYNEQFF.

The rearrangement uses TRBV6-6 and TRBJ2-2; D gene uncertain. V lost 5 bases and J 2 bases, leaving 18 bases between the germline ends. This CDR3 spans 17 amino acids. Per germline, CDR1 MNHNY and CDR2 SVGAGI (reference sequence). The CDR3 coding sequence is TGTGCCAGCAGTCTGTCTACTTTCCCGTCTAACACCGGGGAGCTGTTTTTT. Protein: CASSLSTFPSNTGELFF.

J is TRBJ2-1 and V is TRBV11-3; possibly TRBD2 for D (5 bases). Trimming cost V 5 bases and J 7 bases, with 18 bases left between them. The CDR3 is 15 residues long. Germline lookup yields CDR1 SGHNT and CDR2 YENEEA. CDR3 in DNA: TGTGCCAGCAGCGTTAAAGGAGGTTTGGGAAATGAGCAGTTCTTC. Protein sequence: CASSVKGGLGNEQFF.

This chain links TRBV12-3 or TRBV12-4 with TRBJ1-5; D not resolved. The V gene lost 3 bases and the J gene lost 6 bases, with 9 bases spanning the gap. The CDR3 extends over 13 amino acids. The CDR3 reads CASSLRGAQPQHF. The CDR3 DNA is TGTGCCAGCAGTTTGCGGGGTGCTCAGCCCCAGCATTTT.

The chain employs TRBV19 and TRBJ1-4; 12 nucleotides line up with TRBD1. V trimming: 9 bases; J trimming: 6 bases; junction bases outside the gene matches: 5. This CDR3 has 14 amino acids. Germline-derived CDR1 and CDR2 are LNHDA and SQIVND (reference sequence). The CDR3 is CASRDRGRYEKLFF. The CDR3, as DNA: TGTGCCAGCCGGGACAGGGGGCGGTATGAAAAACTGTTTTTT.

The V gene is TRBV13, the J gene TRBJ2-1, with 7 bases fitting TRBD1. Germline V CDR1 and CDR2: PRHDT, FYEKMQ (reference sequence). The CDR3 is 14 residues long. The V and J ends lost 8 bases and 7 bases, in that order; junction bases with no gene match: 11. CDR3 nucleotides: TGTGCCAGCTTAGAGTTGGGGACAGAAAATGAGCAGTTCTTC. Its translation: CASLELGTENEQFF.

This clone has a handful of counts. This rearrangement joins TRBV6-1 to TRBJ1-5, with 8 bases matching TRBD1. The V gene's germline CDR1 is MNHNS and CDR2 SASEGT. CDR3 length: 16 residues. Trimming removed 3 bases from V and 4 bases from J; junction bases left unmatched: 8. CDR3 amino acids: CASSDQGAVGNQPQHF. The CDR3 DNA is TGTGCCAGCAGTGACCAGGGGGCGGTTGGGAATCAGCCCCAGCATTTT.

The chain recombines TRBV2 with TRBJ1-5; 9 bases are a match to TRBD1. The CDR3 contains 15 residues. CDR1 is SNHLY, CDR2 FYNNEI, per germline. V lost 6 bases and J lost 0; bases outside the gene matches: 3. The CDR3 bases are TGTGCCAGCAGGGGACAGGGAATTAGCAATCAGCCCCAGCATTTT. This sequence encodes CASRGQGISNQPQHF.

V gene TRBV9 combines with J gene TRBJ2-3; 9 nucleotides match TRBD2. This CDR3 comprises 20 residues. V trimming: 4 bases; J trimming: 4 bases; junction bases outside the gene matches: 22. Germline assignment: CDR1 SGDLS and CDR2 YYNGEE. The CDR3 DNA sequence: TGTGCCAGCAGCACCAAAGGTCAGCCGGGACTAGCTGTAGGGGCAGATACGCAGTATTTT. It yields the protein CASSTKGQPGLAVGADTQYF.

In nucleotides, the CDR3 is TGTGCCTGGAGTAAGCAGGGGCTAGTTGGCTACACCTTC. Translating it yields CAWSKQGLVGYTF. The chain employs TRBV30 and TRBJ1-2; D perhaps matches TRBD1 (6 bases). The CDR3 extends over 13 amino acids. Trimming stripped 2 bases from V and 7 bases from J, with 14 bases between. Germline CDR1 reads GTSNPN; CDR2 reads SVGIG (reference sequence).

This clone was recorded only once. The chain employs TRBV7-8 and TRBJ1-1; 10 nucleotides agree with TRBD1. Germline V lookup: CDR1 SGHVS, CDR2 FQNEAQ. The CDR3 is 16 residues long. With V trimmed by 4 bases and J by 10 bases, 15 bases remained unmatched. The CDR3 nucleotides are TGTGCCAGCAGCTCGAGAGCCCGGGACAGGGGAGCCGGAGCTTTCTTT. Translated: CASSSRARDRGAGAFF.

The chain joins TRBV7-9 to TRBJ1-5; 7 nucleotides match TRBD1. In germline, CDR1 is SEHNR, CDR2 FQNEAQ (reference sequence). Unmatched junction bases numbered 9, after V lost 6 bases and J lost 4 bases. CDR3 length: 15 amino acids. As DNA, the CDR3 is TGTGCCAGCAGTTTTACCGGGACAGCTAATCAGCCCCAGCATTTT. Translated: CASSFTGTANQPQHF.

The chain carries TRBV28 and TRBJ2-7, with 8 bases matching TRBD1. J lost 10 bases, V lost 5 bases, and 16 bases had no gene match. Germline CDR1 is MDHEN and CDR2 is SYDVKM. This CDR3 is built from 15 residues. Here the CDR3 DNA reads TGTGCCAGCAGTATGCGACAGGGGACTGTGATGAAACAGTACTTC. This codes for CASSMRQGTVMKQYF.

This clone appeared once. The gene calls are TRBV6-5 and TRBJ2-1; D not certain. The germline V and J ends were trimmed by 7 bases and 5 bases, with 12 bases remaining between them. The CDR3 consists of 13 residues. The germline CDR1 and CDR2 sequences are MNHEY and SVGAGI. In DNA form, the CDR3 reads TGTGCCAGCATCAAACTCCGGGACAATGAGCAGTTCTTC. As protein: CASIKLRDNEQFF.

The rearrangement joins TRBV5-1 to TRBJ2-2; 7 nucleotides match TRBD2. The J segment lost 0 bases and the V segment lost 4 bases, leaving 6 bases of the junction unmatched. The germline V gene encodes CDR1 SGHRS and CDR2 YFSETQ. The CDR3 has 16 amino acids. CDR3 in DNA: TGCGCCAGCAGCCCCTATGCGGGGGCGAACACCGGGGAGCTGTTTTTT. It is translated as CASSPYAGANTGELFF. Using reference TRBV5-1 and TRBJ2-2 for the parts outside the CDR3, the full variable domain is KAGVTQTPRYLIKTRGQQVTLSCSPISGHRSVSWYQQTPGQGLQFLFEYFSETQRNKGNFPGRFSGRQFSNSRSEMNVSTLELGDSALYLCASSPYAGANTGELFFGEGSRLTVL.

CDR3: CASSQEPGQWPPSQIGANVLTF. CDR3 DNA: TGTGCCAGCAGCCAAGAACCGGGACAGTGGCCCCCTTCACAGATCGGGGCCAACGTCCTGACTTTC. The chain couples TRBV4-2 to TRBJ2-6; 7 nucleotides agree with TRBD1. The CDR3 has 22 residues. In germline, CDR1 is LGHNA, CDR2 YNFKEQ. Trimming removed 0 bases from V and 4 bases from J; junction bases left unmatched: 21.

This chain joins TRBV5-1 and TRBJ1-2, with 8 positions matching TRBD1. With V trimmed by 0 bases and J by 8 bases, 6 bases remained unmatched. CDR1 is SGHRS, CDR2 YFSETQ, per germline. The CDR3 consists of 14 residues. CDR3 residues: CASSLGQGRGGYTF. In DNA, the CDR3 is TGCGCCAGCAGCTTGGGACAGGGGCGCGGGGGCTACACCTTC.